Below, 2 T cell receptor beta chains from the same sample are listed, as sequenced in a study of vaccination and CD4 T cells after COVID-19 (dated by TCRdb to the early 2020s). The antigens of these receptors remain unknown. Library preparation employed PCR. Instrument used: Illumina iSeq 100. DNA from cultured CD4+ T cells underwent TCR sequencing with the Oncomine TCR Beta short-read assay at the Johns Hopkins FTIC core. TCRdb trimmed the raw reads at Q25, called clones with MiXCR and kept productive beta chains. Duplicate CDR3 protein sequences are folded into a single record with the most common DNA and genes. The sample table holds roughly 11,000 distinct CDR3 sequences, of which roughly 59% were seen once. The top ten hold around 13% of the sample. The treatment or condition tag for this specimen amounts to: roughly 10-day PBMC culture with coronavirus spike peptide pools or control peptides (ViraFEST assay).

Sequenced material: CD4+ T cells from blood, cultured in vitro. These receptors originate from a human donor who had recovered from COVID-19.

The chain recombines TRBV24-1 with TRBJ2-3; 7 nucleotides line up with TRBD1. Germline V lookup: CDR1 KGHDR, CDR2 SFDVKD. There are 17 residues in the CDR3. J lost 2 bases, V lost 4 bases, and 11 bases had no gene match. This CDR3 is CATSETTGYWDTDTQYF. The CDR3 coding sequence is TGTGCCACCAGTGAGACGACAGGGTATTGGGACACAGATACGCAGTATTTT.

The V gene is TRBV7-2, the J gene TRBJ2-2; 9 nucleotides agree with TRBD2. The junction had 10 bases not matched to a gene; V was cut back by 0 bases and J by 8 bases. The CDR3 has 17 residues. Germline V gene sequence: CDR1 SGHTA, CDR2 FQGNSA. The CDR3 spells CASSLAHAGTSQGELFF. As DNA, the CDR3 is TGTGCCAGCAGCTTAGCTCACGCCGGGACTAGCCAAGGGGAGCTGTTTTTT. Full variable domain (missing parts from reference TRBV7-2 and TRBJ2-2): GAGVSQSPSNKVTEKGKDVELRCDPISGHTALYWYRQSLGQGLEFLIYFQGNSAPDKSGLPSDRFSAERTGGSVSTLTIQRTQQEDSAVYLCASSLAHAGTSQGELFFGEGSRLTVL.